These T cell receptor beta chains were read from a single sample in a study of T cells in Graves' hyperthyroidism and ophthalmopathy. TCRdb called the multiplex PCR reads again in MiXCR, with one record for every CDR3 protein. The sample holds roughly 500,000 distinct CDR3 sequences; approximately 48% are singletons and the top ten take 35% to 50%. Sequenced material: peripheral blood or thyroid tissue (not recorded which). These TCRs come from an adult woman with Graves' disease, either hyperthyroidism or ophthalmopathy (not recorded which). The CDR3 runs from the conserved cysteine through the conserved F or W. Size is omitted from some rows. Given values are once, few, many or a class for expanded clones.

v_call | clone_size | cdr3_aa
TRBV6-1 | NA | CASRFGQGAGEQYF
TRBV14 | NA | CASSLLQGNTGELFF
TRBV20-1 | NA | CSAVSPGSWANEKLFF
TRBV7-9 | NA | CASSTSRGHLCF
TRBV29-1 | NA | CSVSLPGQANTEAFF
TRBV11-1 | many | CASSPQGRREKLFF
TRBV7-8 | NA | CASTLVGLAGVTPSYEQYF
TRBV20-1 | many | CSARNGGALSSPLHF
TRBV29-1 | many | CSVRTRPGKTQYF
TRBV5-1 | few | CASSPGTGYQETQYF
TRBV9 | NA | CASSVEATLISNEQFF
TRBV5-1 | NA | CASSLGQGRGTDTQYF
TRBV5-4 | many | CASSLPSGLGQETQYF
TRBV20-1 | NA | CSAPGAGYTF
TRBV7-9 | NA | CAPREDRVDEQYF
TRBV19 | NA | CASSIRFGNEHTGELFF
TRBV29-1 | NA | CSVEIFGARGNTIYF
TRBV12-3/TRBV12-4 | NA | CAIRGVGYTF
TRBV7-6 | NA | CASSRPGGYQETQYF
TRBV10-3 | NA | CAISESYQGEQYF
TRBV5-5 | few | CASSHRTVHEQFF
TRBV20-1 | NA | CSASIIGMGEQYF
TRBV19 | once | CASSPQTGLEFHEQYF
TRBV25-1 | NA | CASSEYRDTSGDDGYTF
TRBV7-8 | NA | CASSFAGGRNTEAFF
TRBV5-1 | many | CASSLEPSGEVEYF
TRBV7-9 | many | CASISGGATGNTIYF
TRBV5-1 | NA | CASSSGTSGSWVTDTQYF
TRBV10-3 | many | CATREDSPLHF
TRBV7-9 | many | CASRDPGHLNTEAFF
TRBV28 | few | CASSPAPGGDNSPLHF
TRBV12-3/TRBV12-4 | NA | CASSFSRHEKLFF
TRBV2 | many | CASTRQGNLEGYTF
TRBV10-3 | once | CAISEKSPGLEAFF
TRBV7-9 | NA | CASSLGEWTGNYGYTF
TRBV10-3 | once | CAIRPGRTNYGYTF
TRBV10-3 | few | CAISRTGGNQPQHF
TRBV7-2 | many | CASSLALAGSQETQYF
TRBV20-1 | NA | CSASPGTSYTF
TRBV7-4 | few | CASSSDYTGELFF
TRBV29-1 | NA | CSVRTRNTGELFF
TRBV7-2 | NA | CASSLEIPNYEQYF
TRBV2 | many | CASSEQVYEQYF